These T cell receptor beta chains were read from a single sample in a study of T cell repertoires in cytomegalovirus infection. TCRdb re-analysed the reads in MiXCR, keeping a single row per CDR3 protein. Of 150,000 to 200,000 distinct CDR3 sequences listed, about 20% are singletons. The sequencing input was PBMCs. These receptors were taken from a human donor in good health (CMV status not recorded). Some clones in this sample may be carry-over from other donors' samples. Each CDR3 is given with its conserved first and last residue. A D gene is named only where the DNA matches it firmly. Where a row states a size, it is once, few, many or the class of an expanded clone; other rows omit it.

v_gene	d_gene	abundance	j_gene	CDR3nt	CDR3aa
TRBV25-1	NA	NA	TRBJ2-2	TGTGCCAGCAGTGCCGTCTCGACCACCGGGGAGCTGTTTTTT	CASSAVSTTGELFF
TRBV7-2	NA	many	TRBJ1-3	TGTGCCAGCAGCCCCCCGACAAACACCATATATTTT	CASSPPTNTIYF
TRBV3-1	NA	few	TRBJ1-5	TGTGCCAGCAGTCCCGGGGGTGGTCAGCCCCAGCATTTT	CASSPGGGQPQHF
TRBV11-2	NA	NA	TRBJ1-4	TGTGCCAGCAGCTTGGTCCCGCAGACAGAAAAACTGTTTTTT	CASSLVPQTEKLFF
TRBV18	NA	few	TRBJ2-5	TGTGCCAGCTCACCACAAAATATGGGGGTTAAAGAGACCCAGTACTTC	CASSPQNMGVKETQYF
TRBV2	NA	NA	TRBJ2-1	TGTGCCTCCACTACGGGAACGCTGAATGAGCAGTTCTTC	CASTTGTLNEQFF
TRBV2	TRBD1	NA	TRBJ2-7	TGTGCCAGCAAACCGGGACAGGGGAGATACGAGCAGTACTTC	CASKPGQGRYEQYF
TRBV28	TRBD1	few	TRBJ1-1	TGTGCCAGCAGTAAGACAGGGGGCGCGGGGAGAACTGAAGCTTTCTTT	CASSKTGGAGRTEAFF
TRBV7-2	NA	NA	TRBJ2-4	TGTGCCAGCAGTCTTACTGTTGGCGTGAGACACATTCAGTACTTC	CASSLTVGVRHIQYF
TRBV7-2	NA	many	TRBJ1-5	TGTGCCAGCGCACCTTCAGGGGATAATCAGCCCCAGCATTTT	CASAPSGDNQPQHF
TRBV7-2	NA	NA	TRBJ1-3	TGTGCCAGCAGCTTAGAAGTCCGGAACACCATATATTTT	CASSLEVRNTIYF
TRBV11-3	NA	NA	TRBJ2-7	TGTGCCAGCAGCTTACCGATGGCCCGGCGGGGCGAGCAGTACTTC	CASSLPMARRGEQYF
TRBV7-2	NA	few	TRBJ1-2	TGTGCCACACGACAGAACTATGGCTACACCTTC	CATRQNYGYTF
TRBV2	NA	NA	TRBJ2-7	TGTGCCAGCAGTGATCAAGACCTCAGATTACTTACCTACGAGCAGTACTTC	CASSDQDLRLLTYEQYF
TRBV28	NA	few	TRBJ1-2	TGTGCCAGCAGTTTATGGGATGCTGGCTACACCTTC	CASSLWDAGYTF
TRBV7-2	NA	many	TRBJ2-2	TGTGCCAGCAGCTTAGAAGGATTCAACACCGGGGAGCTGTTTTTT	CASSLEGFNTGELFF
TRBV30	NA	NA	TRBJ2-1	TGTGCCTGGAGCCTTACCGGGCGGGTACAATCTTACAATGAGCAGTTCTTC	CAWSLTGRVQSYNEQFF
TRBV4-1	NA	NA	TRBJ2-7	TGCGCCAGCAGCCAAGATACTCCGTGGAATTACGAGCAGTACTTC	CASSQDTPWNYEQYF
TRBV11-2	TRBD2	NA	TRBJ2-1	TGTGCCAGCAGCTTAAAACTCGGGACTAGCGGGGATTACAATGAGCAGTTCTTC	CASSLKLGTSGDYNEQFF
TRBV7-2	NA	many	TRBJ1-5	TGTGCCAGCAGCCCTCGGGTCGGAGATCAGCCCCAGCATTTT	CASSPRVGDQPQHF
TRBV5-1	TRBD2	many	TRBJ2-1	TGCGCCAGCAGCTTACTAGCGGGATCATCGAATGAGCAGTTCTTC	CASSLLAGSSNEQFF
TRBV2	NA	many	TRBJ1-6	TGTGCCAGCACCGCCGCGTTAGGCTCCTATAATTCACCCCTCCACTTT	CASTAALGSYNSPLHF
TRBV28	TRBD2	NA	TRBJ2-3	TGTGCCAGCCCCCCCACTAGCGGGCGACTAGATACGCAGTATTTT	CASPPTSGRLDTQYF
TRBV7-9	TRBD2	many	TRBJ2-5	TGTGCCAGCAGCTTATTACTAGCGGTTGAGGAGACCCAGTACTTC	CASSLLLAVEETQYF
TRBV19	NA	NA	TRBJ1-1	TGTGCCAGTAGTCCTGGGGACACTGAAGCTTTCTTT	CASSPGDTEAFF
TRBV4-1	NA	NA	TRBJ1-5	TGTGCCAGCAGCCAAGATGCGAGGGGGGCTCAGCCCCAGCATTTT	CASSQDARGAQPQHF
TRBV6-1	NA	NA	TRBJ1-1	TGTGCCAGCATTTCGACACTTAGCACTGAAGCTTTCTTT	CASISTLSTEAFF
TRBV12-3/TRBV12-4	NA	many	TRBJ1-1	TGTGCCAGCAGTTTAGGGGGCAGGGTGAACACTGAAGCTTTCTTT	CASSLGGRVNTEAFF
TRBV5-1	NA	NA	TRBJ1-4	TGCGCCAGCAGCTTATCCGGGACGTCAAATGAAAAACTGTTTTTT	CASSLSGTSNEKLFF
TRBV6-5	NA	NA	TRBJ2-1	TGTGCCAGCAGTCCGTGGGGGAATACCGATGAGCAGTTCTTC	CASSPWGNTDEQFF
TRBV14	NA	many	TRBJ2-7	TGTGCCAGCAGCCAAGCTATAGGGGAGGAGCAGTACTTC	CASSQAIGEEQYF
TRBV6-2/TRBV6-3	TRBD2	many	TRBJ2-3	TGTGCCAGCAGCCAAAGCGGGAGGGATACGCAGTATTTT	CASSQSGRDTQYF
TRBV7-9	NA	many	TRBJ2-7	TGTGCCAGCAGCTTAGCGGACGACTACGAGCAGTACTTC	CASSLADDYEQYF
TRBV27	NA	many	TRBJ2-7	TGTGCCAGCAGTTTATCGGAGCGAGCGCCCTACGAGCAGTACTTC	CASSLSERAPYEQYF
TRBV20-1	NA	few	TRBJ2-1	TGCAGTGCTAGTGCACTTCTAAGGTGGGATGAGCAGTTCTTC	CSASALLRWDEQFF
TRBV19	NA	many	TRBJ1-5	TGTGCCAGTAGTCAAAACACGGGGAGCAATCAGCCCCAGCATTTT	CASSQNTGSNQPQHF
TRBV19	NA	few	TRBJ1-5	TGTGCCAGTACCCCTGCCACGGCCGGCAATCAGCCCCAGCATTTT	CASTPATAGNQPQHF
TRBV6-6	NA	many	TRBJ1-1	TGTGCCAGCAAACCGGGACCCCAGAGGACTGAAGCTTTCTTT	CASKPGPQRTEAFF
TRBV28	TRBD1	NA	TRBJ2-1	TGTGCCAGCAGTTTAGTCAGGGGGACAATCGGCGGTGAGCAGTTCTTC	CASSLVRGTIGGEQFF
TRBV7-2	TRBD1	many	TRBJ2-7	TGTGCCAGCAGCTCGACAGGGGGGAGCTCCTACGAGCAGTACTTC	CASSSTGGSSYEQYF
TRBV5-1	NA	NA	TRBJ2-7	TGCGCCAGCAGCTTGGACGGACAGTGGGGTTACGAGCAGTACTTC	CASSLDGQWGYEQYF
TRBV27	NA	few	TRBJ2-7	TGTGCCAGCAGTCAAGGGACTCCCCTAGACGAGCAGTACTTC	CASSQGTPLDEQYF
TRBV28	NA	medium-sized	TRBJ2-7	TGTGCCAGCAGCTCAGGGCGGACCTACGAGCAGTACTTC	CASSSGRTYEQYF
TRBV2	TRBD2	NA	TRBJ2-7	TGTGCCAGCAGTGGGGTCGGGGGGGCTCGCGAGCAGTACTTC	CASSGVGGAREQYF